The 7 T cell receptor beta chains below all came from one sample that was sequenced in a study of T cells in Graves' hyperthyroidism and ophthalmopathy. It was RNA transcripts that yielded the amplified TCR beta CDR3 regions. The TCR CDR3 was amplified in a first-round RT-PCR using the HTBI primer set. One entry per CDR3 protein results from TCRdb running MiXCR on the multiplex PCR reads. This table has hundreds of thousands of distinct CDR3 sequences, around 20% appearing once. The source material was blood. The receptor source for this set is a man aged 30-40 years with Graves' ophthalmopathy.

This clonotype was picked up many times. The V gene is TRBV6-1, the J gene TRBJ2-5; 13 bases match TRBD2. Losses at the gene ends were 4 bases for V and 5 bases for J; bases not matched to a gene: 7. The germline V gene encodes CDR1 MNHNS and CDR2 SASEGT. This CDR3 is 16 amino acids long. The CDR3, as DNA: TGTGCCAGCAGTGCCCAACTAGCGGGAGGGCCGGAGACCCAGTACTTC. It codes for CASSAQLAGGPETQYF.

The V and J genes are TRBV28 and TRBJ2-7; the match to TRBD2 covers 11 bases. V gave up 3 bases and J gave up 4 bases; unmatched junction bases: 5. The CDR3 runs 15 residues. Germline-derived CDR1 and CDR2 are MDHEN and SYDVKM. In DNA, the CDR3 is TGTGCCAGCAGTTTCTCTAGCGGGAGGAGGTACGAGCAGTACTTC. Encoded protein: CASSFSSGRRYEQYF.

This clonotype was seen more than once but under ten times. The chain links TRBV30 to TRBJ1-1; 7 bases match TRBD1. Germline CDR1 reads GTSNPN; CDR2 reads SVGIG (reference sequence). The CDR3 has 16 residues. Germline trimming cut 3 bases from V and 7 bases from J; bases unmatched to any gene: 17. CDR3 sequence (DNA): TGTGCCTGGAGCGTCCTAGGTCACAGGGGCTCAGGTGAAGCTTTCTTT. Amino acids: CAWSVLGHRGSGEAFF.

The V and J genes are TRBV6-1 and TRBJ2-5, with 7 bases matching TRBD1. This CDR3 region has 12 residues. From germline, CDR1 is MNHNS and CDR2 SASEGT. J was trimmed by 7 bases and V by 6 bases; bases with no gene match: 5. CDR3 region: CASSLDRLTQYF. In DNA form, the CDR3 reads TGTGCCAGCAGCTTGGACAGGTTGACCCAGTACTTC.

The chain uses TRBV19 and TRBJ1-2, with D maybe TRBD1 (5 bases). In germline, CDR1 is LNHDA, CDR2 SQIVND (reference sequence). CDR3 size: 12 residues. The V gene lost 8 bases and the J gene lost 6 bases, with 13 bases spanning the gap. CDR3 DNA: TGTGCCAGTGGGGACTTCCTCAATGGCTACACCTTC. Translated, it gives CASGDFLNGYTF.

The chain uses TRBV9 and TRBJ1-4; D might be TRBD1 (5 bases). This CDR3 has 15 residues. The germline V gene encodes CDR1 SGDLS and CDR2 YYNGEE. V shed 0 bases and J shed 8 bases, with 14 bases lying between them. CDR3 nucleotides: TGTGCCAGCAGCGTAGGGGGACCCCAGCGAGAAAAACTGTTTTTT. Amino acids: CASSVGGPQREKLFF. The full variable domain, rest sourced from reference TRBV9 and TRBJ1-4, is DSGVTQTPKHLITATGQRVTLRCSPRSGDLSVYWYQQSLDQGLQFLIQYYNGEERAKGNILERFSAQQFPDLHSELNLSSLELGDSALYFCASSVGGPQREKLFFGSGTQLSVL.

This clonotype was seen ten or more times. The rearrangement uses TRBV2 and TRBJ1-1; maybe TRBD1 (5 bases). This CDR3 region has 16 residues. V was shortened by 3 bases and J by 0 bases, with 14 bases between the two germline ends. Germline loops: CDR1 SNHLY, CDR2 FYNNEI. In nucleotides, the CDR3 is TGTGCCAGCAGTGAGCAGGGTGTCCACCTGAACACTGAAGCTTTCTTT. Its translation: CASSEQGVHLNTEAFF. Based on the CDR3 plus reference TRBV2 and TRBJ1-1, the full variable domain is EPEVTQTPSHQVTQMGQEVILRCVPISNHLYFYWYRQILGQKVEFLVSFYNNEISEKSEIFDDQFSVERPDGSNFTLKIRSTKLEDSAMYFCASSEQGVHLNTEAFFGQGTRLTVV.